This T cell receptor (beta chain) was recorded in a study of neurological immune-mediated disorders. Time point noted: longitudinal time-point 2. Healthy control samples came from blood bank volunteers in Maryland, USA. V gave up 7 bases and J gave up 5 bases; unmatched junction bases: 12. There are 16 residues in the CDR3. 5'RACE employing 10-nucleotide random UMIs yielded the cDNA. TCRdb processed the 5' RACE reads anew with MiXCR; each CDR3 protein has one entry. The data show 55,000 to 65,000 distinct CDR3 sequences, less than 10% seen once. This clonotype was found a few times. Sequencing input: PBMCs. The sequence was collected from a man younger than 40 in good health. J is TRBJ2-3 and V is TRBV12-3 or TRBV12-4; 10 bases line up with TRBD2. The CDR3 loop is CASTQGLAGAGDTQYF. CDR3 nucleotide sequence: TGTGCCAGCACCCAGGGGCTAGCGGGAGCGGGAGATACGCAGTATTTT.